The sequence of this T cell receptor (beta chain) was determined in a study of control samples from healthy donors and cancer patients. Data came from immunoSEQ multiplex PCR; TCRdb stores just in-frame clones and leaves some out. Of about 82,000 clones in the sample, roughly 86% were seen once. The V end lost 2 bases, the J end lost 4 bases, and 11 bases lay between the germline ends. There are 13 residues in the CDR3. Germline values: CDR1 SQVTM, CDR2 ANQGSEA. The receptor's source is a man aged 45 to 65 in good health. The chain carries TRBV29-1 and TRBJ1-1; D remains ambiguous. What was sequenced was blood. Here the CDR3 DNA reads TGCAGCGTTGAAACAGACGTTACCACTGAAGCTTTCTTT. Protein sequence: CSVETDVTTEAFF.